The 2 T cell receptor beta chains below were found in one sample sequenced in a study of shared clonotypes between healthy human individuals. The method was immunoSEQ multiplex PCR; TCRdb's version includes in-frame clones alone and lacks a portion of them. The sample records 2 million to 2.5 million clones, 85% to 95% being singletons. The sequenced sample consisted of naive CD4+ T cells from PBMCs. Subset in this sample: CD45RA+ positively selected. The receptors were gathered from a man aged 18 to 29 in good health. Some clones in this sample may be carry-over from other donors' samples.

The chain carries TRBV27 and TRBJ2-1; D is unclear. Trimming removed 1 base from V and 10 bases from J, with 11 bases in between. The germline V gene encodes CDR1 MNHEY and CDR2 SMNVEV (reference sequence). The CDR3 extends over 13 amino acids. CDR3: CASSLWNLGEQFF. The CDR3 DNA reads TGTGCCAGCAGTTTATGGAACCTTGGCGAGCAGTTCTTC.

The J gene is TRBJ1-2, the V gene TRBV6-1; D gene unclear. The CDR3 contains 12 residues. Germline V CDR1 and CDR2: MNHNS, SASEGT. Trimming cost V 2 bases and J 4 bases, with 5 bases left between them. This chain's CDR3 is CASSEKLYGYTF. In DNA form, the CDR3 reads TGTGCCAGCAGTGAAAAGCTCTATGGCTACACCTTC.